This note documents a single TCR beta chain sequence. Antigen specificity is unknown. This sample is drawn from a study of T cell responses to AZD1222 COVID-19 vaccine. General study findings and limits: Spike-wide coverage was observed for vaccine-associated CD4 TCRs, with dominant responses at 160-218 and 743-854. Unmutated variant regions are reportedly targeted by nearly half of spike-specific TCRs. Once two AZD1222 doses were given, Spike-specific TCR breadth and depth went up. Donors were largely white British and mainly female; clonal diversity was possibly underestimated.

The repertoire was sequenced with immunoSEQ multiplex PCR; TCRdb's copy has only in-frame clones and lacks some. Among 100,000 or so clones listed, less than 90% were seen once. Looked up from germline, CDR1 is SNHLY and CDR2 is FYNNEI. Trimming shortened V by 7 bases and J by 0 bases, and 3 bases separated the two germline ends. CDR3 length: 11 amino acids. The sample was peripheral blood, taken on day 0 of AZD1222 vaccination. The chain couples TRBV2 to TRBJ1-1; D is undetermined. The clonotype comes from an adult in good health. CDR3: CASKMNTEAFF. CDR3 in DNA: TGTGCCAGCAAGATGAACACTGAAGCTTTCTTT.